Shown below are 29 T cell receptor beta chains from a single sample sequenced in a study of blood T cell repertoires in COVID-19. Measured with immunoSEQ multiplex PCR; TCRdb has only the in-frame clones, and not every one. The sample lists 180,000 or so clones, more than 65% occurring once. The sequenced sample was PBMCs or T cells enriched from blood (not recorded which). The receptor source for this set is a man between 45 and 60 years old who had recovered from COVID-19.

The chain uses TRBV4-1 and TRBJ2-1; 9 bases are a match to TRBD2. Germline V gene lookup returns CDR1 MGHRA and CDR2 YSYEKL. The V gene end was trimmed by 5 bases and the J gene end by 7 bases; junction bases not matched to a gene: 9. This CDR3 spans 15 amino acids. The CDR3 protein is CASSSGGGALNEQFF. CDR3 in DNA: TGCGCCAGCAGCTCGGGCGGGGGGGCGTTGAATGAGCAGTTCTTC.

The V gene is TRBV3-1 (or the pseudogene TRBV3-2), the J gene TRBJ1-1; D is uncertain. V was shortened by 4 bases and J by 1 base, with 10 bases between the two germline ends. Germline CDR1 is LGHDT and CDR2 is YNNKEL (reference sequence). The CDR3 runs to 14 residues. The CDR3 sequence: CASSRVTANTEAFF. Here the CDR3 DNA reads TGTGCCAGCAGCCGAGTCACAGCGAACACTGAAGCTTTCTTT.

The chain employs TRBV5-6 and TRBJ1-2, with 12 bases aligning to TRBD1. From germline, CDR1 is SGHDT and CDR2 YYEEEE. J lost 4 bases, V lost 4 bases, and 5 bases had no gene match. This CDR3 contains 15 residues. This CDR3 reads CASSPRDRGLYGYTF. CDR3 sequence (DNA): TGTGCCAGCAGCCCCCGGGACAGGGGGCTCTATGGCTACACCTTC.

The gene calls are TRBV7-9 and TRBJ1-5, with D perhaps TRBD1 (5 bases). Trimming took off 7 bases at V and 1 base at J, with 14 bases between the two ends. Germline lookup yields CDR1 SEHNR and CDR2 FQNEAQ (reference sequence). The CDR3 extends over 15 amino acids. CDR3 DNA: TGTGCCAGCACCGCGTGGCAGGGAAGCAATCAGCCCCAGCATTTT. Translation gives CASTAWQGSNQPQHF.

CDR3 residues: CASSTAGGADYGYTF. The CDR3 nucleotides are TGCGCCAGCAGCACAGCAGGGGGCGCTGACTATGGCTACACCTTC. V and J are TRBV5-1 and TRBJ1-2; 8 nucleotides match TRBD1. Trimming cost V 4 bases and J 3 bases; bases outside gene matches: 8. Per the germline V gene, CDR1 is SGHRS and CDR2 is YFSETQ. This CDR3 has 15 amino acids.

In DNA form, the CDR3 reads TGTGCCAGCAGTGTGGAACAGCTGAACACTGAAGCTTTCTTT. Residues: CASSVEQLNTEAFF. The V gene is TRBV2, the J gene TRBJ1-1; no firm D call. V was cut by 4 bases and J by 0 bases, with 9 bases left in between. Germline-derived CDR1 and CDR2 are SNHLY and FYNNEI. This CDR3 is 14 amino acids long.

The V call is TRBV5-1, the J call TRBJ1-4; no clear D gene. There are 16 residues in the CDR3. Germline CDR1 is SGHRS and CDR2 is YFSETQ. V was shortened by 0 bases and J by 8 bases, with 17 bases between the two germline ends. CDR3 coding DNA: TGCGCCAGCAGCTTGGGCGGGAGCACGGACGGGGAAAAACTGTTTTTT. Protein product: CASSLGGSTDGEKLFF.

The gene calls are TRBV6-4 and TRBJ2-2; TRBD2 agrees at 9 bases. The V segment lost 2 bases and the J segment 4 bases; nucleotides outside the gene matches: 11. The V gene's germline CDR1 is MRHNA and CDR2 SNTAGT. The CDR3 consists of 18 residues. In DNA, the CDR3 is TGTGCCAGCAGTGACCGACCCCTAGCGGGGATTGGCACCGGGGAGCTGTTTTTT. Its translation is CASSDRPLAGIGTGELFF.

This clone was recorded only once. This sequence joins TRBV28 and TRBJ1-4; D unclear. V dropped 2 bases and J dropped 0 bases, with 7 bases sitting between them. Looked up from germline, CDR1 is MDHEN and CDR2 is SYDVKM. CDR3 length: 15 amino acids. The CDR3 sequence: CASSLGGATNEKLFF. Here the CDR3 DNA reads TGTGCCAGCAGTTTAGGCGGAGCAACTAATGAAAAACTGTTTTTT.

The gene calls are TRBV7-9 and TRBJ2-6; TRBD1 is a possible D gene (6 bases). Germline lookup yields CDR1 SEHNR and CDR2 FQNEAQ (reference sequence). V gave up 6 bases and J gave up 2 bases, with 11 bases separating them. The CDR3 is 15 amino acids. The CDR3 coding sequence is TGTGCCAGCAGACTAGAGGGGGCTGGGGCCAACGTCCTGACTTTC. Protein sequence: CASRLEGAGANVLTF. Based on the CDR3 plus reference TRBV7-9 and TRBJ2-6, the full variable domain is DTGVSQNPRHKITKRGQNVTFRCDPISEHNRLYWYRQTLGQGPEFLTYFQNEAQLEKSRLLSDRFSAERPKGSFSTLEIQRTEQGDSAMYLCASRLEGAGANVLTFGAGSRLTVL.

The rearrangement uses TRBV10-3 and TRBJ2-1; maybe TRBD2 (7 bases). Between the trimmed V and J ends, which lost 10 bases and 0 bases, there was a span of 16 bases. CDR1 and CDR2 from the germline V gene are ENHRY and SYGVKD. This CDR3 has 15 amino acids. DNA of the CDR3: TGTGCCACTGGGGCGGGGGCAAGCTCCTACAATGAGCAGTTCTTC. Translating it yields CATGAGASSYNEQFF.

The rearrangement uses TRBV5-1 and TRBJ1-1, with 10 bases lining up with TRBD1. V lost 2 bases, J lost 2 bases, and 3 bases stayed unmatched. CDR1 is SGHRS and CDR2 is YFSETQ in the germline V gene. The length of the CDR3 is 15 residues. CDR3 coding DNA: TGCGCCAGCAGCTTTAGGACAGGGGGTAACACTGAAGCTTTCTTT. It is translated as CASSFRTGGNTEAFF.

This rearrangement joins TRBV18 to TRBJ1-1, with D perhaps TRBD1 (5 bases). Trimming removed 2 bases at V and 5 bases at J, with 9 bases between. The germline gives CDR1 KGHSH, CDR2 LQKENI. The CDR3 has 13 residues. CDR3 nucleotides: TGTGCCAGCTCACCAGGCGCAGGGACTGAAGCTTTCTTT. The encoded protein is CASSPGAGTEAFF.

In the case of this clone: The sample holds other DNA sequences that translate to the same CDR3. The chain uses TRBV18 and TRBJ2-2, with TRBD2 matching over 12 bases. The CDR3 contains 16 residues. The J segment lost 3 bases and the V segment lost 4 bases, leaving 3 bases of the junction unmatched. CDR1 is KGHSH, CDR2 LQKENI, per germline. The DNA for the CDR3 is TGTGCCAGCTCACAGGGACTAGCGGGTGACACCGGGGAGCTGTTTTTT. Translated: CASSQGLAGDTGELFF. The variable domain in full, completed from reference TRBV18 and TRBJ2-2, reads NAGVMQNPRHLVRRRGQEARLRCSPMKGHSHVYWYRQLPEEGLKFMVYLQKENIIDESGMPKERFSAEFPKEGPSILRIQQVVRGDSAAYFCASSQGLAGDTGELFFGEGSRLTVL.

The rearrangement uses TRBV11-2 and TRBJ2-1; 8 bases match TRBD1. V lost 5 bases, J lost 2 bases, and 8 bases stayed unmatched. Germline CDR1 SGHAT, CDR2 FQNNGV. CDR3 length equals 16 residues. This CDR3 reads CASSTPRGLAYNEQFF. The CDR3 coding sequence is TGTGCCAGCAGCACCCCCAGGGGGCTCGCCTACAATGAGCAGTTCTTC.

The chain is built from TRBV20-1 and TRBJ1-6; D remains ambiguous. Looked up from germline, CDR1 is DFQATT and CDR2 is SNEGSKA (reference sequence). V was pared by 3 bases and J by 7 bases, with 10 bases between. The length of the CDR3 is 13 residues. CDR3 region: CSASNAANSPLHF. The CDR3 DNA reads as TGCAGTGCTAGTAATGCCGCGAATTCACCCCTCCACTTT.

CDR3 bases: TGTGCTAGTGGTCCCGAGTCCGGGGAGCTGTTTTTT. The encoded protein is CASGPESGELFF. The chain recombines TRBV12-5 with TRBJ2-2; no reliable D call. This CDR3 is 12 amino acids long. Germline V CDR1 and CDR2: LGHNT, FRNRAP. V was cut by 5 bases and J by 6 bases, with 7 bases left in between.

This clone was counted a single time. The J gene is TRBJ1-6, the V gene TRBV27; TRBD1 aligns across 9 bases. The ends lost 5 bases at V and 10 bases at J; junction bases unmatched: 12. CDR3 length equals 16 residues. Looked up from germline, CDR1 is MNHEY and CDR2 is SMNVEV (reference sequence). CDR3 protein: CASSPTPGQGTSPLHF. CDR3 coding DNA: TGTGCCAGCAGTCCAACTCCGGGACAGGGAACGTCACCCCTCCACTTT.

The V call is TRBV30, the J call TRBJ1-3; no reliable D call. V was shortened by 0 bases and J by 0 bases, with 12 bases between the two germline ends. The CDR3 covers 16 residues. Looked up from germline, CDR1 is GTSNPN and CDR2 is SVGIG (reference sequence). CDR3 in amino acids: CAWSVPRSYSGNTIYF. For the CDR3, the DNA is TGTGCCTGGAGTGTTCCGAGATCTTACTCTGGAAACACCATATATTTT.

The chain couples TRBV9 to TRBJ1-3; D is undetermined. Deletions cut 4 bases from V and 0 bases from J, with 14 bases between. Germline loops: CDR1 SGDLS, CDR2 YYNGEE. The CDR3 runs 16 residues. The CDR3 loop is CASSPPGWRSGNTIYF. CDR3 coding DNA: TGTGCCAGCAGCCCCCCCGGGTGGCGCTCTGGAAACACCATATATTTT.

This chain joins TRBV2 and TRBJ2-2; 9 positions agree with TRBD1. The CDR3 is 17 amino acids. The germline V gene has CDR1 SNHLY and CDR2 FYNNEI. Trimming cost V 4 bases and J 2 bases; bases outside gene matches: 8. The CDR3, as DNA: TGTGCCAGCAGTGTACAGGGGGCCGGCCATAACACCGGGGAGCTGTTTTTT. The encoded protein is CASSVQGAGHNTGELFF.

The chain is built from TRBV7-5 and TRBJ2-5; the DNA was not used to check the table's D call, TRBD2. TRBV7-5 is classified as a pseudogene. This CDR3 region has 15 residues. DNA for the CDR3: TGTGCCAGAAGCCTAAAGACTAGCCTTCAAGAGACCCAGTACTTC. Its translation: CARSLKTSLQETQYF.

The chain joins TRBV2 to TRBJ2-1; 10 bases fit TRBD2. Germline V lookup: CDR1 SNHLY, CDR2 FYNNEI. V shed 2 bases, J shed 5 bases, and the junction held 3 bases outside the gene matches. This CDR3 has 15 amino acids. The CDR3 region is CASSESSGGDNEQFF. The CDR3 DNA follows: TGTGCCAGCAGTGAATCCAGCGGGGGGGACAATGAGCAGTTCTTC.

In nucleotides, the CDR3 is TGTGCCAGTAGTATAACAGGGAGTGAAGCTTTCTTT. Its translation: CASSITGSEAFF. This chain joins TRBV19 and TRBJ1-1, with a tentative D call TRBD1 (6 bases). From germline, CDR1 is LNHDA and CDR2 SQIVND (reference sequence). The CDR3 covers 12 residues. Trimming took off 2 bases at V and 7 bases at J, with 8 bases between the two ends.

V is TRBV3-1 (or the pseudogene TRBV3-2) and J is TRBJ2-7; D perhaps matches TRBD1 (6 bases). The CDR3 is made up of 13 amino acids. Germline V CDR1 and CDR2: LGHDT, YNNKEL (reference sequence). The ends were cut back, 4 bases at V and 3 bases at J, with 10 bases in the middle. The DNA of the CDR3 is TGTGCCAGCAGCCCCCAGGGGAACTACGAGCAGTACTTC. Protein product: CASSPQGNYEQYF.

This chain links TRBV10-1 with TRBJ2-7; TRBD1 matches 9 bases. Per germline, CDR1 WNHNN and CDR2 SYGVQD (reference sequence). The CDR3 is made up of 14 amino acids. With 2 bases clipped from V and 6 bases from J, the junction kept 5 bases outside the gene matches. CDR3 residues: CASSETGGFFEQYF. CDR3 nucleotides: TGCGCCAGCAGTGAGACAGGGGGCTTCTTCGAGCAGTACTTC.

CDR3 amino acids: CAIRADRGTFNEQFF. The CDR3 DNA is TGTGCCATCAGGGCAGACAGGGGGACGTTTAATGAGCAGTTCTTC. This chain links TRBV10-3 with TRBJ2-1, with 9 positions matching TRBD1. The CDR3 sequence is 15 residues long. Unmatched junction bases numbered 10, after V lost 6 bases and J lost 7 bases. Germline CDR1 ENHRY, CDR2 SYGVKD.

This sequence joins TRBV6-5 and TRBJ1-2; D unclear. The CDR3 runs 10 residues. Trimming pared 6 bases from V and 8 bases from J, leaving 7 bases between. Looked up from germline, CDR1 is MNHEY and CDR2 is SVGAGI. The CDR3 coding sequence is TGTGCCAGCAGGGAGGAGGGCTACACCTTC. It is translated as CASREEGYTF.

The chain employs TRBV28 and TRBJ2-1, with D possibly being TRBD1 (5 bases). CDR1 and CDR2 from the germline V gene are MDHEN and SYDVKM. V was clipped by 6 bases and J by 4 bases, with 13 bases between them. There are 14 residues in the CDR3. CDR3 in amino acids: CASRQPTEYNEQFF. DNA of the CDR3: TGTGCCAGCAGACAACCGACAGAGTACAATGAGCAGTTCTTC. Using reference TRBV28 and TRBJ2-1 for the parts outside the CDR3, the full variable domain is DVKVTQSSRYLVKRTGEKVFLECVQDMDHENMFWYRQDPGLGLRLIYFSYDVKMKEKGDIPEGYSVSREKKERFSLILESASTNQTSMYLCASRQPTEYNEQFFGPGTRLTVL.